This entry is about one T cell receptor (beta chain). In this sample, this clonotype turned up many times. Its antigen specificity is not known. Base-call qualities are not available, and no considerably larger clone is one nucleotide away. TCR beta CDR3 regions were amplified from RNA transcripts. For the first round of RT-PCR on the TCR CDR3, the HTBI primer set was used together with the Qiagen OneStep RT-PCR kit. Libraries were constructed in a second round of multiplex PCR, after which size selection and purification were performed. Paired-end sequencing of the libraries was performed with 100 bp reads on an Illumina HiSeq2000. From the authors' description of their analysis: SOAPnuke was used to process the raw data, removing reads that contained adapters or uncalled bases, had a mean Phred below 15, or lacked an exact match to the constant primer or identifier. High-quality paired reads were merged with COPE v1.2.5, and unique nucleotide sequences were defined as clonotypes. MiTCR v1.1 was used to align clonotypes to the IMGT TRBV, TRBD and TRBJ reference segments. The analysis was restricted to V-J combinations with a frequency above 0.0001, which together covered 99% to 99.2% of the repertoires. A TCS score was defined as the ratio of F50 (clonal expansion) to E x V (chaos), with BLOSUM62-based TCRdist applied between CDR3 peptides within each V-J. Welch's t-statistics and random forest reduced 500 to 550 V-J features to 10 to 15, which were used in a naive Bayes classifier (R e1071). The similarity between thyroid and blood repertoires was quantified using the Morisita-Horn index. The raw public data were reprocessed by TCRdb itself: fastp quality trimming at Q25, MiXCR clonotype calling, in-frame beta chains only. Each entry is one CDR3 protein sequence, shown with its most common DNA and genes. These V and J calls derive from TCRdb rather than the authors' analysis. The sample contains a few hundred thousand distinct CDR3 sequences, about 43% of them found a single time. The ten largest clones take up more than 7.5% of the sample.

The entry originates in a study of T cells in Graves' hyperthyroidism and ophthalmopathy (dated by TCRdb to the late 2010s). Regarding the research as a whole: A discovery cohort of about a hundred patients, approximately 45 with Graves' ophthalmopathy and fewer than 65 with stable Graves' hyperthyroidism, was used to find distinguishing TCR V-J signatures. Prospective prediction of ophthalmopathy was tested in an independent validation cohort consisting of fewer than 20 hyperthyroidism patients and around 16 patients who later progressed to ophthalmopathy. The 100 discovery patients were randomly split 7:3 into training and test sets. In addition, the study compared T-cell repertoires in thyroid tissue and in blood from six Graves' hyperthyroidism patients. After sampling, hyperthyroidism patients received methimazole starting at 30 mg daily, and ophthalmopathy patients received high-dose intravenous methylprednisolone. According to the paper, TCR Vbeta CDR3 sequencing was carried out on some 130 peripheral blood samples, which came from 40 to 45 ophthalmopathy, around 74 hyperthyroidism and approximately 17 progressor patients. What the work shows at the level of the full study, not this receptor alone: During validation, the model predicted progression to ophthalmopathy a median of around 6 months ahead of onset, with around 65% sensitivity and less than 85% specificity. A 13 V-J signature model separated ophthalmopathy from stable hyperthyroidism, with nearly 90% sensitivity and roughly 82% specificity in cross-validation and 80%/75% in testing. No statistical method was used to set the sample size in advance, and investigators knew the group allocation. Most expanded thyroid clonotypes (frequency above 0.001) were also detected in blood, suggesting blood repertoires may reflect thyroid immune responses.

The CDR3, from cysteine to phenylalanine, totals 14 residues. The only DNA kept is the CDR3, 42 bases in frame from the first base. The V end loses 6 bases and the J end loses 4 bases, and a stretch of 15 bases separates them. Graves' hyperthyroidism was defined as stable when no progression to ophthalmopathy occurred over 18 months of follow-up. Hyperthyroidism patients were aged 18 to 65 years and newly diagnosed, with disease duration of less than 2 months. Any patient with an uncontrolled infection, another autoimmune disease, pregnancy or lactation was excluded. Diagnoses relied on clinical symptoms, serum thyroxine and TRAb, thyroid ultrasound and orbital computed tomography. Total RNA was extracted using Trizol reagent, and RNA quality was assessed on an Agilent 2100 Bioanalyzer.

This TCR derives from a woman under 30 with Graves' hyperthyroidism. The chain employs TRBV12-3 or TRBV12-4 and TRBJ1-2; TRBD1 is perhaps the D gene, given 5 matching bases. The sequencing sample was made of peripheral blood or thyroid tissue (not recorded which). The base sequence is TGTGCCAGCAGATCGACAGAGGGTTCCTATGGCTACACCTTC. Its translation is CASRSTEGSYGYTF.